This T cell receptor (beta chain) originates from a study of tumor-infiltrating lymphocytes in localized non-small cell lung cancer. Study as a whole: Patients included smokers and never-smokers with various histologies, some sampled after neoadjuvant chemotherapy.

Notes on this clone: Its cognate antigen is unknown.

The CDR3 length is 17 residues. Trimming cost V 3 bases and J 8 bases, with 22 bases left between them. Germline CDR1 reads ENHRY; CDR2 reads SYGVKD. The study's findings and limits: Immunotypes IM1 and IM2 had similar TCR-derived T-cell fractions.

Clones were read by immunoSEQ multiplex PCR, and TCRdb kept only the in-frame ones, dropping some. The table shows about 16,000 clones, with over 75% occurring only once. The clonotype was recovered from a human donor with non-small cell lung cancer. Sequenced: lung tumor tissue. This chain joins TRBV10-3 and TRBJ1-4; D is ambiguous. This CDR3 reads CAISDPSRSGKDEKLFF. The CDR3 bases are TGTGCCATCAGTGACCCCTCCAGGTCGGGTAAGGACGAAAAACTGTTTTTT.